A selection of T cell receptor beta chains follows, all from one sample in a study of blood T cell repertoires in COVID-19. Profiled with immunoSEQ multiplex PCR; TCRdb holds only in-frame clones, not every one. The sample consists of about 140,000 clones, around four fifths of them appearing once. The sequencing input was PBMCs or T cells enriched from blood (not recorded which). Source of these receptors: a woman aged 40 to 55 who had recovered from COVID-19. Both conserved end residues are part of each CDR3. Each record gives: D gene, clone size, J gene, V gene, CDR3 protein, CDR3 DNA. A D gene is named only where the DNA matches it firmly. The size entry is marked missing in some rows and otherwise reads once, few, many or a size class.

d_gene: .; abundance: once; j_gene: TRBJ2-3; v_gene: TRBV5-1; CDR3aa: CASSLTTGSSADTQYF; CDR3nt: TGCGCCAGCAGCTTGACAACAGGCTCGTCTGCAGATACGCAGTATTTT
d_gene: .; abundance: .; j_gene: TRBJ2-1; v_gene: TRBV14; CDR3aa: CASGKDTYNEQFF; CDR3nt: TGTGCCAGCGGTAAAGATACTTACAATGAGCAGTTCTTC
d_gene: .; abundance: .; j_gene: TRBJ1-1; v_gene: TRBV10-3; CDR3aa: CAINAGTSNTEAFF; CDR3nt: TGTGCCATTAATGCCGGGACATCTAACACTGAAGCTTTCTTT
d_gene: .; abundance: .; j_gene: TRBJ1-2; v_gene: TRBV10-3; CDR3aa: CAISGTNQRHGYTF; CDR3nt: TGTGCCATCAGTGGGACAAACCAAAGACATGGCTACACCTTC
d_gene: .; abundance: .; j_gene: TRBJ1-4; v_gene: TRBV6-6; CDR3aa: CASSYRTNEKLFF; CDR3nt: TGTGCCAGCAGTTATAGAACTAATGAAAAACTGTTTTTT
d_gene: TRBD2; abundance: .; j_gene: TRBJ2-1; v_gene: TRBV4-1; CDR3aa: CASSHTSGTAYNEQFF; CDR3nt: TGCGCCAGCAGCCATACTAGCGGGACCGCCTACAATGAGCAGTTCTTC
d_gene: .; abundance: .; j_gene: TRBJ2-7; v_gene: TRBV4-1; CDR3aa: CASIFLLGGHEQYF; CDR3nt: TGCGCCAGCATCTTCCTTCTCGGAGGACACGAGCAGTACTTC
d_gene: TRBD1; abundance: .; j_gene: TRBJ2-3; v_gene: TRBV5-1; CDR3aa: CASSLAVRGLSADTQYF; CDR3nt: TGCGCCAGCAGCTTGGCCGTCAGGGGGCTCTCCGCAGATACGCAGTATTTT
d_gene: TRBD1; abundance: .; j_gene: TRBJ2-2; v_gene: TRBV11-2; CDR3aa: CASRPGTGGADTGELFF; CDR3nt: TGTGCCAGCAGACCGGGGACAGGGGGCGCGGACACCGGGGAGCTGTTTTTT
d_gene: TRBD2; abundance: .; j_gene: TRBJ2-1; v_gene: TRBV19; CDR3aa: CASSIPSGESGNEQFF; CDR3nt: TGTGCCAGTAGTATCCCTAGCGGGGAGTCGGGGAATGAGCAGTTCTTC
d_gene: .; abundance: .; j_gene: TRBJ1-1; v_gene: TRBV6-1; CDR3aa: CASSEGQLNTEAFF; CDR3nt: TGTGCCAGCAGTGAAGGACAGTTGAACACTGAAGCTTTCTTT
d_gene: TRBD1; abundance: .; j_gene: TRBJ1-1; v_gene: TRBV7-9; CDR3aa: CASSYGQGRFTEAFF; CDR3nt: TGTGCCAGCAGTTACGGACAGGGGCGGTTCACTGAAGCTTTCTTT
d_gene: TRBD2; abundance: once; j_gene: TRBJ2-3; v_gene: TRBV7-3; CDR3aa: CASSLRLGGSPTDTQYF; CDR3nt: TGTGCCAGCAGCTTAAGGCTCGGCGGGAGCCCCACAGATACGCAGTATTTT
d_gene: .; abundance: .; j_gene: TRBJ1-2; v_gene: TRBV7-9; CDR3aa: CASSHTGEGYGYTF; CDR3nt: TGTGCCAGCAGCCACACGGGGGAAGGCTATGGCTACACCTTC
d_gene: .; abundance: .; j_gene: TRBJ1-6; v_gene: TRBV28; CDR3aa: CASRAPGGNSPLHF; CDR3nt: TGTGCCAGCAGAGCGCCGGGTGGGAATTCACCCCTCCACTTT
d_gene: .; abundance: .; j_gene: TRBJ2-5; v_gene: TRBV2; CDR3aa: CASSDRAVGETQYF; CDR3nt: TGTGCCAGCAGTGACAGGGCTGTGGGGGAGACCCAGTACTTC
d_gene: .; abundance: .; j_gene: TRBJ2-1; v_gene: TRBV19; CDR3aa: CASTTPSDSSYNEQFF; CDR3nt: TGTGCCAGTACTACCCCTAGCGACAGCTCCTACAATGAGCAGTTCTTC
d_gene: .; abundance: .; j_gene: TRBJ2-7; v_gene: TRBV2; CDR3aa: CASSDTYEQYF; CDR3nt: TGTGCCAGCAGTGATACCTACGAGCAGTACTTC
d_gene: .; abundance: .; j_gene: TRBJ2-5; v_gene: TRBV3-1/TRBV3-2; CDR3aa: CASSPPLQETQYF; CDR3nt: TGTGCCAGCAGCCCGCCACTCCAAGAGACCCAGTACTTC
d_gene: .; abundance: few; j_gene: TRBJ2-5; v_gene: TRBV5-6; CDR3aa: CASSLGQQETQYF; CDR3nt: TGTGCCAGCAGCTTGGGACAGCAAGAGACCCAGTACTTC
d_gene: .; abundance: .; j_gene: TRBJ1-3; v_gene: TRBV29-1; CDR3aa: CSVVGAGPGNTIYF; CDR3nt: TGCAGCGTTGTAGGGGCAGGGCCTGGAAACACCATATATTTT
d_gene: .; abundance: .; j_gene: TRBJ1-4; v_gene: TRBV7-8; CDR3aa: CASSLDGRANEKLFF; CDR3nt: TGTGCCAGCAGCTTAGATGGCAGGGCAAATGAAAAACTGTTTTTT
d_gene: TRBD1; abundance: .; j_gene: TRBJ1-5; v_gene: TRBV4-1; CDR3aa: CASSQGETGGSQPQHF; CDR3nt: TGCGCCAGCAGCCAAGGAGAGACAGGGGGTAGTCAGCCCCAGCATTTT